What follows are 27 T cell receptor beta chains derived from one specimen sequenced in a study of cytomegalovirus exposure and HLA in healthy donors. PCR primers comprised 60 Vbeta and 13 Jbeta primers. TCRdb's table, derived via immunoSEQ multiplex PCR, lists solely in-frame clones and lacks some. The sample gives 140,000 or so clones, 76% of which show up once; about 1.8% is in the top ten. Sequenced: PBMCs. Receptor source: a woman between 40 and 55 years old in good health and CMV-seronegative.

The chain recombines TRBV5-6 with TRBJ2-2; no clear D. V was cut by 0 bases and J by 4 bases, with 4 bases left in between. The germline gives CDR1 SGHDT, CDR2 YYEEEE. The CDR3 length is 13 residues. The CDR3 region is CASSLESTGELFF. The CDR3 nucleotides read TGTGCCAGCAGCTTGGAGAGCACCGGGGAGCTGTTTTTT. The full variable domain, rest sourced from reference TRBV5-6 and TRBJ2-2, is DAGVTQSPTHLIKTRGQQVTLRCSPKSGHDTVSWYQQALGQGPQFIFQYYEEEERQRGNFPDRFSGHQFPNYSSELNVNALLLGDSALYLCASSLESTGELFFGEGSRLTVL.

The chain carries TRBV11-2 and TRBJ2-1; no definite D call. The length of the CDR3 is 18 residues. With 1 base removed from V and 0 bases from J, the gap between germline ends came to 16 bases. Per germline, CDR1 SGHAT and CDR2 FQNNGV. The CDR3 here is CASSLVGVSSSSYNEQFF. DNA of the CDR3: TGTGCCAGCAGCTTAGTTGGAGTAAGCAGCAGCTCCTACAATGAGCAGTTCTTC.

Comment on this clone: One end of the junction does not line up with germline, which may come from a read error. V and J are TRBV7-9 and TRBJ1-5; 8 nucleotides line up with TRBD1. CDR3 length: 12 residues. CDR1 and CDR2 (germline): SEHNR, FQNEAQ (reference sequence). The CDR3 coding sequence is TGTACCAGCCAGGGGGCGGGACAGCCCCAGCATTTT. Translating gives CTSQGAGQPQHF.

This clone turned up a few times. This chain links TRBV6-6 with TRBJ1-1; weak D call: TRBD1 (6 bases). Germline CDR1 reads MNHNY; CDR2 reads SVGAGI (reference sequence). Trimming removed 5 bases from V and 0 bases from J, with 13 bases in between. The CDR3 is made up of 15 amino acids. This CDR3 reads CASSQYRDLNTEAFF. The CDR3 nucleotides are TGTGCCAGCAGTCAATACAGGGATTTGAACACTGAAGCTTTCTTT.

CDR3 nucleotide sequence: TGTGCCAGCAGTGGAAACAGGGTCGCGGGTAATGAAAAACTGTTTTTT. This sequence encodes CASSGNRVAGNEKLFF. The chain employs TRBV25-1 and TRBJ1-4, with a tentative D call TRBD1 (6 bases). Trimming shortened V by 4 bases and J by 4 bases, and 16 bases separated the two germline ends. The CDR3 covers 16 residues. Germline loops: CDR1 MGHDK, CDR2 SYGVNS. Supplemented by reference TRBV25-1 and TRBJ1-4, the full variable domain reads EADIYQTPRYLVIGTGKKITLECSQTMGHDKMYWYQQDPGMELHLIHYSYGVNSTEKGDLSSESTVSRIRTEHFPLTLESARPSHTSQYLCASSGNRVAGNEKLFFGSGTQLSVL.

The V call is TRBV10-3, the J call TRBJ1-6, with a weak D call TRBD1 (6 bases). Germline CDR1 is ENHRY and CDR2 is SYGVKD. The CDR3 is 14 amino acids. Trimming removed 8 bases at V and 7 bases at J, with 15 bases between. The CDR3 loop reads CAISQGSKNSPLHF. The DNA for the CDR3 is TGTGCCATCTCTCAGGGGTCGAAAAATTCACCCCTCCACTTT.

With regard to this clone: One junction end does not reproduce the germline sequence, and a read error may be involved. The chain links TRBV7-9 to TRBJ2-3; 8 positions agree with TRBD1. Germline CDR1 SEHNR, CDR2 FQNEAQ (reference sequence). The CDR3 loop spans 17 amino acids. CDR3 nucleotide sequence: TGTTCCAGCAGCTTACTGGGACAGGAGCTGCAGACAGATACGCAGTATTTT. Amino acid sequence: CSSSLLGQELQTDTQYF. The full variable domain, rest sourced from reference TRBV7-9 and TRBJ2-3, is DTGVSQNPRHKITKRGQNVTFRCDPISEHNRLYWYRQTLGQGPEFLTYFQNEAQLEKSRLLSDRFSAERPKGSFSTLEIQRTEQGDSAMYLCSSSLLGQELQTDTQYFGPGTRLTVL.

This chain uses TRBV7-6 with TRBJ2-5, with D maybe TRBD2 (6 bases). With 1 base removed from V and 2 bases from J, the gap between germline ends came to 11 bases. The CDR3 runs 15 residues. Germline V gene sequence: CDR1 SGHVS, CDR2 FNYEAQ. CDR3 sequence (DNA): TGTGCCAGCAGCTTAGGAGGAGGGTCACAAGAGACCCAGTACTTC. Its translation: CASSLGGGSQETQYF.

The rearrangement joins TRBV28 to TRBJ1-1, with unresolved D. Germline loops: CDR1 MDHEN, CDR2 SYDVKM. V gave up 5 bases and J gave up 2 bases, with 12 bases separating them. This CDR3 region has 14 residues. CDR3 protein: CASSTNNQNTEAFF. The CDR3 DNA is TGTGCCAGCAGTACCAACAACCAAAACACTGAAGCTTTCTTT.

This clone was observed a few times. Here the CDR3 DNA reads TGTGCCAGCAGTCAACGGGGGTGGGATCCGGGTCAGCCCCAGCATTTT. Its translation is CASSQRGWDPGQPQHF. The chain combines TRBV27 with TRBJ1-5, with TRBD1 as a possible D gene (5 bases). V lost 5 bases and J lost 6, with 20 bases in between. The CDR3 is made up of 16 amino acids. The germline CDR1 and CDR2 sequences are MNHEY and SMNVEV (reference sequence).

V usage is TRBV7-6 and J usage is TRBJ2-7; perhaps TRBD1 as D (5 bases). The germline CDR1 and CDR2 sequences are SGHVS and FNYEAQ. The CDR3 runs 17 residues. V was clipped by 1 base and J by 1 base, with 17 bases between them. In DNA, the CDR3 is TGTGCCAGCAGCTTAGTTGGGGCCGGGCTGGGATCCTACGAGCAGTACTTC. This encodes CASSLVGAGLGSYEQYF.

The chain joins TRBV10-3 to TRBJ2-7; 7 bases match TRBD2. Per the germline V gene, CDR1 is ENHRY and CDR2 is SYGVKD. J lost 1 base, V lost 4 bases, and 7 bases had no gene match. This CDR3 spans 15 amino acids. CDR3 region: CAISVTRRGSYEQYF. The DNA for the CDR3 is TGTGCCATCAGTGTTACGAGGCGGGGGTCCTACGAGCAGTACTTC.

This clone was recorded only once. The J gene is TRBJ2-7, the V gene TRBV6-5; D may be TRBD2 (5 bases). From germline, CDR1 is MNHEY and CDR2 SVGAGI. The CDR3 is 14 residues long. Trimming shortened V by 6 bases and J by 2 bases, and 14 bases separated the two germline ends. The CDR3 spells CASRSGNPAYEQYF. DNA of the CDR3: TGTGCCAGCAGGTCGGGGAATCCAGCCTACGAGCAGTACTTC.

V is TRBV19 and J is TRBJ2-1, with 8 bases fitting TRBD2. Germline CDR1 and CDR2: LNHDA and SQIVND (reference sequence). Germline trimming cut 7 bases from V and 8 bases from J; bases unmatched to any gene: 7. CDR3 length equals 13 residues. CDR3 protein: CASTGGALDEQFF. The CDR3 nucleotides are TGTGCCAGTACGGGGGGGGCCTTGGATGAGCAGTTCTTC.

The chain is built from TRBV4-1 and TRBJ2-7, with D possibly matching TRBD1 (5 bases). This CDR3 region has 15 residues. V was clipped by 0 bases and J by 7 bases, with 16 bases between them. Germline CDR1 is MGHRA and CDR2 is YSYEKL. CDR3 DNA sequence: TGCGCCAGCAGCCAAGATCGAGACAGCTTATGGGAGCAGTACTTC. It specifies CASSQDRDSLWEQYF.

This clone was observed once. The gene calls are TRBV5-6 and TRBJ2-3, with TRBD2 as a possible D gene (5 bases). Germline CDR1 reads SGHDT; CDR2 reads YYEEEE. The CDR3 is 14 amino acids. The V end was cut by 4 bases, the J end by 6 bases, with 15 bases between. CDR3 loop: CASSPAVLADTQYF. DNA for the CDR3: TGTGCCAGCAGCCCGGCAGTATTAGCGGATACGCAGTATTTT.

This rearrangement joins TRBV10-1 to TRBJ2-3; 12 bases fit TRBD2. V trimming: 6 bases; J trimming: 5 bases; junction bases outside the gene matches: 6. This CDR3 is built from 15 residues. Germline V lookup: CDR1 WNHNN, CDR2 SYGVQD (reference sequence). CDR3: CASSRLAGVLDTQYF. The CDR3 DNA follows: TGCGCCAGCAGCAGACTAGCGGGAGTGCTAGATACGCAGTATTTT.

This clone was seen once. The CDR3 sequence: CASSLDERGYTF. In nucleotides, the CDR3 is TGCGCCAGCAGCCTGGACGAGAGAGGCTACACCTTC. This rearrangement joins TRBV5-1 to TRBJ1-2, with D unclear. CDR1 and CDR2 from the germline V gene are SGHRS and YFSETQ. The CDR3 sequence is 12 residues long. V was clipped by 4 bases and J by 8 bases, with 12 bases between them.

This clone was recorded only once. The CDR3 coding sequence is TGTGCCAGCAGTGAACAGTCTAGCAATCAGCCCCAGCATTTT. Its protein is CASSEQSSNQPQHF. V usage is TRBV6-1 and J usage is TRBJ1-5; no definite D call. The CDR3 loop spans 14 amino acids. Trimming left V 2 bases short and J 0 bases short, with 5 bases between. The germline V gene encodes CDR1 MNHNS and CDR2 SASEGT.

The chain carries TRBV19 and TRBJ2-7; TRBD2 agrees at 7 bases. From germline, CDR1 is LNHDA and CDR2 SQIVND (reference sequence). V lost 7 bases to trimming and J lost 3 bases; unmatched junction nucleotides: 9. This CDR3 contains 14 residues. This CDR3 is CASNPTGLFYEQYF. The CDR3 DNA follows: TGTGCCAGTAATCCAACGGGACTATTCTACGAGCAGTACTTC.

The chain combines TRBV13 with TRBJ2-7; tentatively, D is TRBD1 (5 bases). Per germline, CDR1 PRHDT and CDR2 FYEKMQ (reference sequence). Deletions cut 3 bases from V and 2 bases from J, with 14 bases between. The CDR3 spans 15 residues. The CDR3 sequence is CASSFRATNPYEQYF. The CDR3 coding sequence is TGTGCCAGCAGCTTCAGGGCGACAAACCCCTACGAGCAGTACTTC.

The count of this clone is one. This rearrangement joins TRBV6-6 to TRBJ1-6; TRBD1 agrees at 7 bases. This CDR3 is 14 amino acids long. J gave up 7 bases and V 3 bases, and 3 bases lay outside the gene matches. The germline V gene encodes CDR1 MNHNY and CDR2 SVGAGI (reference sequence). CDR3 region: CASSYGDSNSPLHF. Here the CDR3 DNA reads TGTGCCAGCAGTTATGGGGACAGCAATTCACCCCTCCACTTT.

The rearrangement joins TRBV7-9 to TRBJ1-1; D is ambiguous. This CDR3 comprises 10 residues. Germline V gene lookup returns CDR1 SEHNR and CDR2 FQNEAQ (reference sequence). V was shortened by 4 bases and J by 6 bases, with 3 bases between the two germline ends. DNA of the CDR3: TGTGCCAGCAGCTCAGCTGAAGCTTTCTTT. Protein product: CASSSAEAFF.

The chain carries TRBV18 and TRBJ1-6; D remains ambiguous. The CDR3 totals 16 residues. V lost 1 base, J lost 5 bases, and 12 bases lay in between. Germline loops: CDR1 KGHSH, CDR2 LQKENI. The CDR3 DNA reads as TGTGCCAGCTCACCACTCGTCCTACCCAATAATTCACCCCTCCACTTT. Translated, it gives CASSPLVLPNNSPLHF.

The J gene is TRBJ2-1, the V gene TRBV6-5; D might be TRBD2 (5 bases). Germline V gene lookup returns CDR1 MNHEY and CDR2 SVGAGI. V was pared by 5 bases and J by 7 bases, with 18 bases between. The CDR3 has 15 residues. The CDR3: CASSRLRERRNEQFF. CDR3 coding DNA: TGTGCCAGCAGTCGTTTGAGGGAGCGTCGGAATGAGCAGTTCTTC.

The CDR3 DNA reads TGTGCCAGCAGCTTCACAGGGGTCGGCTACACCTTC. Amino acids: CASSFTGVGYTF. V usage is TRBV5-6 and J usage is TRBJ1-2; 7 nucleotides align to TRBD1. The CDR3 spans 12 residues. Per the germline V gene, CDR1 is SGHDT and CDR2 is YYEEEE. J was trimmed by 8 bases and V by 2 bases; bases with no gene match: 3.

The gene calls are TRBV19 and TRBJ2-1; D uncertain. The CDR3 runs 12 residues. Germline V CDR1 and CDR2: LNHDA, SQIVND (reference sequence). V gave up 6 bases and J gave up 4 bases, with 7 bases separating them. Here the CDR3 DNA reads TGTGCCAGTAGCCCCACTTACAATGAGCAGTTCTTC. This gives the protein CASSPTYNEQFF.